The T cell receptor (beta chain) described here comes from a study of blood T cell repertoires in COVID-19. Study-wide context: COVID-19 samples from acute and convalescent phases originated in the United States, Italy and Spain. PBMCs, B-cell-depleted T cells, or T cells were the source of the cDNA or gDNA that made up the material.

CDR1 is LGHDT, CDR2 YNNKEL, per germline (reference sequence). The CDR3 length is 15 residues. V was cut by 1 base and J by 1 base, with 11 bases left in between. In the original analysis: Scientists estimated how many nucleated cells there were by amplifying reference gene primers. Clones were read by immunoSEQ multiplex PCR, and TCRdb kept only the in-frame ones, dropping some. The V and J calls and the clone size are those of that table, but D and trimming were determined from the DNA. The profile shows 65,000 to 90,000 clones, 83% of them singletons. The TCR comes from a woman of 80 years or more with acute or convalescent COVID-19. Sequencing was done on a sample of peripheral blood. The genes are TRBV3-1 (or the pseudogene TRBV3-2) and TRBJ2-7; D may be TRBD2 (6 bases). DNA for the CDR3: TGTGCCAGCAGCCAAGTCTGGGACTTTTCCTACGAGCAGTACTTC. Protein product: CASSQVWDFSYEQYF.